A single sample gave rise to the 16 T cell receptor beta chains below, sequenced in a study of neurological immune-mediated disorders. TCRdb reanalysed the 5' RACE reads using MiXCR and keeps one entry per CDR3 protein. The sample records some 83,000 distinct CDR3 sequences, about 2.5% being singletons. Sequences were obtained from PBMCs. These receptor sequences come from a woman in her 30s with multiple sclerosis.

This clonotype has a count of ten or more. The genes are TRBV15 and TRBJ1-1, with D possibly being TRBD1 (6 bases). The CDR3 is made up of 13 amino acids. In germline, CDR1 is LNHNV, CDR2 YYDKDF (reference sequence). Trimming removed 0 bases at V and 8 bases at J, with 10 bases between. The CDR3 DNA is TGTGCCACCAGCAGAGACCCGAGGGGGGAAGCTTTCTTT. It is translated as CATSRDPRGEAFF.

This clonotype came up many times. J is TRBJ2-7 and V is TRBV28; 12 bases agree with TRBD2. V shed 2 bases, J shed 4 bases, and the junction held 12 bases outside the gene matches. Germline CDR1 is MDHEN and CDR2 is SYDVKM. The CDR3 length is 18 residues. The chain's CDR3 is CASSLGLRMTSGSYEQYF. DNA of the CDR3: TGTGCCAGCAGTTTAGGGCTCCGGATGACTAGCGGGAGTTACGAGCAGTACTTC.

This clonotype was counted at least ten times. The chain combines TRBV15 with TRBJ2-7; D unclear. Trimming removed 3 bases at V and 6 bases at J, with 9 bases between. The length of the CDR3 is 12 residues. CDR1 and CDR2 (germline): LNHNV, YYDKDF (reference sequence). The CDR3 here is CATSRAVGEQYF. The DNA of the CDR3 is TGTGCCACCAGCAGGGCAGTGGGCGAGCAGTACTTC.

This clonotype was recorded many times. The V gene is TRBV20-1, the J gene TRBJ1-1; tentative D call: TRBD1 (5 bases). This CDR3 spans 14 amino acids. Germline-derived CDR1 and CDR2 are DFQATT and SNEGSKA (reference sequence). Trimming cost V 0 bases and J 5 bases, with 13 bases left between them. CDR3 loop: CSARDPGVRTEAFF. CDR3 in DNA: TGCAGTGCTAGAGATCCGGGGGTCAGGACTGAAGCTTTCTTT.

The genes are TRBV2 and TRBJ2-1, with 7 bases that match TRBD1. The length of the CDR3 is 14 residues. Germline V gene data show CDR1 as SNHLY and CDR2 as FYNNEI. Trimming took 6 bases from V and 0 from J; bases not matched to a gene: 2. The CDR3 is CASSGDSSYNEQFF. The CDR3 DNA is TGTGCCAGCAGCGGGGACAGCTCCTACAATGAGCAGTTCTTC.

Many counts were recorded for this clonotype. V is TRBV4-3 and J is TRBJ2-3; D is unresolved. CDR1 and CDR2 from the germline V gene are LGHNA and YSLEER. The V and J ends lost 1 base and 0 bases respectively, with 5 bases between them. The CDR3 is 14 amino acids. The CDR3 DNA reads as TGCGCCAGCAGCCAAGGGGTCAGCACAGATACGCAGTATTTT. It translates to CASSQGVSTDTQYF.

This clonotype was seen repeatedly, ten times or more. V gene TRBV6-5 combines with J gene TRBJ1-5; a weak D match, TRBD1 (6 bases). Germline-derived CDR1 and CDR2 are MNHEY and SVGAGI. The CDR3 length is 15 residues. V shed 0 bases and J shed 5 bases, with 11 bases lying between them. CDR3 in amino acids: CASSYSGTSDQPQHF. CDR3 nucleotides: TGTGCCAGCAGTTACTCGGGGACATCAGATCAGCCCCAGCATTTT.

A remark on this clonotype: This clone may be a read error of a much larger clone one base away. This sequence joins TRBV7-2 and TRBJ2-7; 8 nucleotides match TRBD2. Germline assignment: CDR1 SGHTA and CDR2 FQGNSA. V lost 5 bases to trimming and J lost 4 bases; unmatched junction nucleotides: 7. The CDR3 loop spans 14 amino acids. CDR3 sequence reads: CASSPTSGGYEQYV. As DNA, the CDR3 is TGTGCCAGCAGCCCCACTAGCGGAGGATACGAGCAGTACGTC.

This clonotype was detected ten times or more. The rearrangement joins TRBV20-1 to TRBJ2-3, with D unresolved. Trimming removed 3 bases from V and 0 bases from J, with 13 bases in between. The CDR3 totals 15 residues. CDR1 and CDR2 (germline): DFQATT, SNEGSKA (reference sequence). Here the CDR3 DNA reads TGCAGTGCTAGTAATAGGGCAACTAGCACAGATACGCAGTATTTT. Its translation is CSASNRATSTDTQYF.

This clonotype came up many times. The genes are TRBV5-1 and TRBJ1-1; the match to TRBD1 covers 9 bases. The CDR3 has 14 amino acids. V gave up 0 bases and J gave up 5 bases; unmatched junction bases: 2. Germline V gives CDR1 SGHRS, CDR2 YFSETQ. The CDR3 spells CASSLGQGVTEAFF. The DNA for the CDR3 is TGCGCCAGCAGCTTGGGACAGGGGGTTACTGAAGCTTTCTTT.

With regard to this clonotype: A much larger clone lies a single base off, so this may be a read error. The chain's CDR3 is CASSQTRTGLGWALYF. The CDR3, as DNA: TGTGCCAGCAGCCAGACCCGGACAGGGTTGGGTTGGGCCCTGTACTTC. This sequence joins TRBV7-2 and TRBJ2-5, with 8 bases identical to TRBD1. Germline CDR1 and CDR2: SGHTA and FQGNSA. This CDR3 contains 16 residues. V dropped 5 bases and J dropped 13; count of bases not matched to a gene: 21.

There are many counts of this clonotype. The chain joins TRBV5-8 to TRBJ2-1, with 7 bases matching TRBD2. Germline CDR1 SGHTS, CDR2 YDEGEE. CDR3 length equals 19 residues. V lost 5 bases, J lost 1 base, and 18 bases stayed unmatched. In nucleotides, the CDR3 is TGTGCCAGCAGTCGGGGGTCTAGCGGACATTACAATTCCTACAATGAGCAGTTCTTC. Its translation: CASSRGSSGHYNSYNEQFF.

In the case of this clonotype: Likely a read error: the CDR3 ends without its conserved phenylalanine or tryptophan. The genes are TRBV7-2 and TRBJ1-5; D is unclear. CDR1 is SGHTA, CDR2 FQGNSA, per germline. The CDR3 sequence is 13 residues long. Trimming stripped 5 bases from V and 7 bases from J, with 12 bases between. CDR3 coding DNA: TGTGCCAGCAGCCAGGAGGGTGCGCAGCCCCAGCATAAT. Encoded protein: CASSQEGAQPQHN.

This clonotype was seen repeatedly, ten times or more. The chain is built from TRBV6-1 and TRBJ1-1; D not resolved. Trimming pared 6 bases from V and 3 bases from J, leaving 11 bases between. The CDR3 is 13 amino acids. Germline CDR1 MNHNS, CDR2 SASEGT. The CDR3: CASRWGWDTEAFF. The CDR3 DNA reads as TGTGCCAGCAGATGGGGTTGGGACACTGAAGCTTTCTTT.

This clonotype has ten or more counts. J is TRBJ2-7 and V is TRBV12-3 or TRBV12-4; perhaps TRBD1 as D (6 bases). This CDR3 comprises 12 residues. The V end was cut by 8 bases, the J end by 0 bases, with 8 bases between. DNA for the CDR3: TGTGCCAGCGAAGGGGGCTCCTACGAGCAGTACTTC. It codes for CASEGGSYEQYF.

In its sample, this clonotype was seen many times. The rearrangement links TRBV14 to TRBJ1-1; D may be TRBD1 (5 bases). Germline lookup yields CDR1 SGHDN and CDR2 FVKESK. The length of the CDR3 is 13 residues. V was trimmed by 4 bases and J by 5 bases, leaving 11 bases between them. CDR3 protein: CASSLLGGTEAFF. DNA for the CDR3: TGTGCCAGCAGCCTTTTGGGGGGAACTGAAGCTTTCTTT.